The 23 T cell receptor beta chains reported below all come from one sample, sequenced in a study of T cell repertoires in ileal Crohn's disease. Time point: neoterminal ileum biopsy at postoperative endoscopy, about 6 months after surgery. Profiled with immunoSEQ multiplex PCR; TCRdb holds only in-frame clones, not every one. This table holds about 12,000 clones, more than 80% found once. Sequencing was carried out using ileal tissue. The receptors stem from an adult with Crohn's disease.

The count of this clone is one. The gene calls are TRBV6-5 and TRBJ1-1; D remains ambiguous. The CDR3 length is 12 residues. In germline, CDR1 is MNHEY, CDR2 SVGAGI. Trimming removed 9 bases from V and 4 bases from J, with 12 bases in between. CDR3 protein: CASLRAGTEAFF. The CDR3 nucleotides read TGTGCCAGTCTCCGGGCGGGCACTGAAGCTTTCTTT.

This clone is labeled medium-sized (0.01 to 0.1%). The genes are TRBV6-6 and TRBJ1-6; maybe TRBD1 (5 bases). CDR1 and CDR2 from the germline V gene are MNHNY and SVGAGI (reference sequence). V was cut by 6 bases and J by 8 bases, with 14 bases left in between. The CDR3 consists of 14 residues. DNA of the CDR3: TGTGCCAGCAGGGGTTCTCAAGGGGATTCACCCCTCCACTTT. Translating gives CASRGSQGDSPLHF.

This clone occurred a few times. The J gene is TRBJ1-1, the V gene TRBV7-3, with a weak D call TRBD1 (6 bases). Trimming stripped 1 base from V and 4 bases from J, with 10 bases between. This CDR3 region has 14 residues. CDR1 is SGHTA, CDR2 FQGTGA, per germline. CDR3 sequence: CASSLNVRGTEAFF. In DNA, the CDR3 is TGTGCCAGCAGCTTAAACGTCAGGGGCACTGAAGCTTTCTTT.

The chain carries TRBV6-5 and TRBJ2-2; D gene unclear. The CDR3 totals 15 residues. Germline CDR1 MNHEY, CDR2 SVGAGI. Trimming removed 2 bases at V and 6 bases at J, with 13 bases between. The CDR3, as DNA: TGTGCCAGCAGTTACAGCAACCGAGGAGCCGGGGAGCTGTTTTTT. Translation: CASSYSNRGAGELFF.

The chain carries TRBV25-1 and TRBJ1-6; 9 positions match TRBD1. CDR1 is MGHDK and CDR2 is SYGVNS in the germline V gene. This CDR3 region has 15 residues. Trimming removed 5 bases from V and 9 bases from J; junction bases left unmatched: 8. The CDR3 sequence is CASSRRDRAGSPLHF. The CDR3 nucleotides read TGTGCCAGCAGTCGACGGGACAGGGCGGGTTCACCCCTCCACTTT.

The chain couples TRBV15 to TRBJ1-5; 11 bases are shared with TRBD1. CDR1 and CDR2 from the germline V gene are LNHNV and YYDKDF (reference sequence). The CDR3 contains 16 residues. J lost 4 bases, V lost 2 bases, and 4 bases had no gene match. The CDR3 sequence: CATSRTGQGANQPQHF. The CDR3 coding sequence is TGTGCCACCAGCAGAACCGGACAGGGGGCAAATCAGCCCCAGCATTTT.

The rearrangement joins TRBV10-1 to TRBJ1-5; TRBD1 matches 7 bases. This CDR3 is 14 amino acids long. J was trimmed by 3 bases and V by 5 bases; bases with no gene match: 4. Germline V gives CDR1 WNHNN, CDR2 SYGVQD (reference sequence). The CDR3 coding sequence is TGCGCCAGCAGTTTGACAGGGATCAATCAGCCCCAGCATTTT. Protein sequence: CASSLTGINQPQHF.

The V call is TRBV5-6, the J call TRBJ2-5, with 7 bases that match TRBD2. The germline V gene has CDR1 SGHDT and CDR2 YYEEEE. The V and J ends lost 4 bases and 1 base, in that order; junction bases with no gene match: 7. The CDR3 loop spans 15 amino acids. CDR3 nucleotides: TGTGCCAGCAGCCGGGGTGGCGGGAGCCAAGAGACCCAGTACTTC. This encodes CASSRGGGSQETQYF.

V and J are TRBV30 and TRBJ2-1; TRBD2 matches at 8 bases. This CDR3 spans 16 amino acids. The ends lost 1 base at V and 4 bases at J; junction bases unmatched: 9. Germline V lookup: CDR1 GTSNPN, CDR2 SVGIG (reference sequence). The CDR3 protein is CAWSAQGLAVYNEQFF. CDR3 sequence (DNA): TGTGCCTGGAGTGCACAAGGACTAGCCGTTTACAATGAGCAGTTCTTC.

The rearrangement uses TRBV5-1 and TRBJ1-1; 8 bases line up with TRBD1. V lost 3 bases to trimming and J lost 4 bases; unmatched junction nucleotides: 8. The CDR3 runs 15 residues. The germline V gene has CDR1 SGHRS and CDR2 YFSETQ. The CDR3 DNA is TGCGCCAGCAGCTCATTGGACAGGGCGAGCACTGAAGCTTTCTTT. As protein: CASSSLDRASTEAFF.

The chain has TRBV9 and TRBJ1-5; 10 nucleotides match TRBD1. This CDR3 is built from 15 residues. The V segment lost 7 bases and the J segment 3 bases; nucleotides outside the gene matches: 7. The germline CDR1 and CDR2 sequences are SGDLS and YYNGEE. The CDR3 coding sequence is TGTGCCAGCGGCGGGGACAGGGGTTTCAATCAGCCCCAGCATTTT. It translates to CASGGDRGFNQPQHF.

The J gene is TRBJ2-7, the V gene TRBV5-6, with 7 bases matching TRBD1. The CDR3 has 14 residues. Trimming took 3 bases from V and 3 from J; bases not matched to a gene: 6. Germline V gives CDR1 SGHDT, CDR2 YYEEEE. The CDR3 nucleotides are TGTGCCAGCAGCTCGACAGGGAACCGCTACGAGCAGTACTTC. Protein sequence: CASSSTGNRYEQYF.

In the case of this clone: Other nucleotide sequences from this sample produce the same CDR3. The V call is TRBV29-1, the J call TRBJ2-6; weak D call: TRBD1 (6 bases). Trimming cost V 7 bases and J 0 bases, with 10 bases left between them. This CDR3 has 14 residues. Per the germline V gene, CDR1 is SQVTM and CDR2 is ANQGSEA. CDR3 coding DNA: TGCAGCGCGCAGGGGAGCTCTGGGGCCAACGTCCTGACTTTC. Encoded protein: CSAQGSSGANVLTF.

This clone was detected only a few times. This chain uses TRBV14 with TRBJ1-2, with D tentatively TRBD1 (5 bases). This CDR3 is 15 amino acids long. Trimming took off 0 bases at V and 7 bases at J, with 15 bases between the two ends. CDR1 SGHDN and CDR2 FVKESK come from the germline V gene. CDR3 residues: CASSQDFQGFRGYTF. The CDR3 DNA reads TGTGCCAGCAGCCAAGATTTCCAGGGTTTTCGTGGCTACACCTTC.

The V and J genes are TRBV7-2 and TRBJ2-5; D possibly corresponds to TRBD2 (6 bases). V lost 1 base to trimming and J lost 2 bases, with 11 bases between them. The length of the CDR3 is 15 residues. Germline CDR1 SGHTA, CDR2 FQGNSA. CDR3 sequence reads: CASSLGVGRQETQYF. CDR3 coding DNA: TGTGCCAGCAGCTTAGGGGTAGGGAGGCAAGAGACCCAGTACTTC.

The V and J genes are TRBV7-2 and TRBJ1-1, with 10 bases fitting TRBD1. J gave up 2 bases and V 5 bases, and 14 bases lay outside the gene matches. The CDR3 is 18 residues long. Germline loops: CDR1 SGHTA, CDR2 FQGNSA. CDR3 DNA: TGTGCCAGCAGCCCCTCCTTCGGGGACAGGGGTCTTAACACTGAAGCTTTCTTT. It translates to CASSPSFGDRGLNTEAFF.

The chain carries TRBV2 and TRBJ1-2; D is unresolved. This CDR3 is 12 amino acids long. The V gene lost 5 bases and the J gene lost 8 bases, with 12 bases spanning the gap. Looked up from germline, CDR1 is SNHLY and CDR2 is FYNNEI. This chain's CDR3 is CASSLSRRGYTF. The CDR3 nucleotides read TGTGCCAGCAGTCTGTCCCGCCGGGGCTACACCTTC.

The chain is built from TRBV23-1 and TRBJ1-6, with unresolved D. TRBV23-1 is flagged as an ORF with uncertain function. V was clipped by 0 bases and J by 8 bases, with 17 bases between them. The CDR3 covers 17 residues. DNA of the CDR3: TGCGCCAGCAGTCAATCCTTCGGGAACAGCTTATATTCACCCCTCCACTTT. Translating it yields CASSQSFGNSLYSPLHF.

The rearrangement uses TRBV5-4 and TRBJ1-6, with D maybe TRBD1 (6 bases). CDR3 length equals 15 residues. From germline, CDR1 is SGHNT and CDR2 YYREEE (reference sequence). V lost 1 base and J 1 base, leaving 6 bases between the germline ends. CDR3 sequence: CASSLQGSYNSPLHF. The CDR3 coding sequence is TGTGCCAGCAGCTTGCAGGGGTCCTATAATTCACCCCTCCACTTT.

This clone turned up a few times. The chain combines TRBV30 with TRBJ1-5; D is uncertain. The CDR3 has 14 residues. Deletions cut 0 bases from V and 5 bases from J, with 11 bases between. From germline, CDR1 is GTSNPN and CDR2 SVGIG (reference sequence). CDR3 amino acids: CAWSVDPGDQPQHF. The CDR3 nucleotides read TGTGCCTGGAGTGTAGATCCCGGTGATCAGCCCCAGCATTTT.

J is TRBJ1-2 and V is TRBV4-2; D call uncertain. The CDR3 has 14 residues. Germline loops: CDR1 LGHNA, CDR2 YNFKEQ. Trimming took 4 bases from V and 1 from J, leaving 10 bases between them. CDR3 coding DNA: TGTGCCAGCAGCCCAGGTGGGAGTAACTATGGCTACACCTTC. This encodes CASSPGGSNYGYTF.

This clone was found a few times. The chain employs TRBV5-3 and TRBJ1-5, with D tentatively TRBD1 (6 bases). TRBV5-3 is identified as an open reading frame with a role that is uncertain. V gave up 5 bases and J gave up 6 bases, with 18 bases separating them. This CDR3 contains 15 residues. The CDR3 coding sequence is TGTGCCAGAAGTCACAGGGTGAAGGCGGGTCAGCCCCAGCATTTT. Translated: CARSHRVKAGQPQHF.

This chain connects TRBV6-6 to TRBJ1-5, with D possibly being TRBD1 (6 bases). CDR3 length equals 16 residues. V was pared by 1 base and J by 8 bases, with 18 bases between. Germline loops: CDR1 MNHNY, CDR2 SVGAGI (reference sequence). This CDR3 is CASSYYGGGGIKPQHF. In nucleotides, the CDR3 is TGTGCCAGCAGTTACTACGGGGGAGGGGGGATTAAGCCCCAGCATTTT.